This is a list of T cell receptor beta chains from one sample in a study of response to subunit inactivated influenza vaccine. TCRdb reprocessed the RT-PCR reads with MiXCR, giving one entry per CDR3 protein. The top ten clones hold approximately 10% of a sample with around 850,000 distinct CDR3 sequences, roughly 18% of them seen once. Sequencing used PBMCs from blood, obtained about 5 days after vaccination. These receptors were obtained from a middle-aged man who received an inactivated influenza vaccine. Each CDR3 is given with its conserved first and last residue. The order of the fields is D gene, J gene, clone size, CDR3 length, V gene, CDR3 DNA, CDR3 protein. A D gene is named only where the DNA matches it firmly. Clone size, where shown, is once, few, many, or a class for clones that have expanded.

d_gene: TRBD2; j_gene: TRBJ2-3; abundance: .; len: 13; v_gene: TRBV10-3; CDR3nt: TGTGCCATCACCCAGCGGGAGACAGATACGCAGTATTTT; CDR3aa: CAITQRETDTQYF
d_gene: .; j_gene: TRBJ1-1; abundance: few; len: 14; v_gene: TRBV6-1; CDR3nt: TGTGCCAGCAGCGGTACAGGGTTGAACACTGAAGCTTTCTTT; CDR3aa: CASSGTGLNTEAFF
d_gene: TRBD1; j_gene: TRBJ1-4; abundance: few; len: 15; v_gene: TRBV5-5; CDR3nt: TGTGCCAGCAGCGTATCCGGGACAGCAAATGAAAAACTGTTTTTT; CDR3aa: CASSVSGTANEKLFF
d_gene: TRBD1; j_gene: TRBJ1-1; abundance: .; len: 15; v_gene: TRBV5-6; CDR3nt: TGTGCCAGCAGCTTGGCCGGACAGGGGAACACTGAAGCTTTCTTT; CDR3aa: CASSLAGQGNTEAFF
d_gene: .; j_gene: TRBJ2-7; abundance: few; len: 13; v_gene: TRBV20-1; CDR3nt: TGCAGTGCTAGTTTGGGGGTCTCTAACGAGCAGTACTTC; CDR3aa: CSASLGVSNEQYF
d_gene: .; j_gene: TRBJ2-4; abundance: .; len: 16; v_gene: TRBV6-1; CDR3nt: TGTGCCAGCAGTGAGTTAGGAGCCTTGGCCAAAAACATTCAGTACTTC; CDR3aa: CASSELGALAKNIQYF
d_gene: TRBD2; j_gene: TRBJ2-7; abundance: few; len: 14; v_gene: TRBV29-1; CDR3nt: TGCAGCGTTGTGGCTAGCGGGAGGTCCTACGAGCAGTACTTC; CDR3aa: CSVVASGRSYEQYF
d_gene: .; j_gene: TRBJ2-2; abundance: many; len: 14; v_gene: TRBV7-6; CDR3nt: TGTGCCAGCAGCCAAGGGGCGGGAACCGGGGAGCTGTTTTTT; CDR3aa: CASSQGAGTGELFF
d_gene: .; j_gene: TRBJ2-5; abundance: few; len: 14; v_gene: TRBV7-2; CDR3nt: TGTGCCAGCAGCTTAACGGCAGTTAGCCAGACCCAGTACTTC; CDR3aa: CASSLTAVSQTQYF
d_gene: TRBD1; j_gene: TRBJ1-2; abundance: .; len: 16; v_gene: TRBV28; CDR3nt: TGTGCCAGCAGTTTAACCGTGCCGTGGACAGGAGATGGCTACACCTTC; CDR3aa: CASSLTVPWTGDGYTF
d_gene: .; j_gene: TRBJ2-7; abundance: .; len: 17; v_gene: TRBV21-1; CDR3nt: TGTGCCAGCAGCACCACAGGGCGGGGGCGAATTTCCTACGAGCAGTACTTC; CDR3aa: CASSTTGRGRISYEQYF
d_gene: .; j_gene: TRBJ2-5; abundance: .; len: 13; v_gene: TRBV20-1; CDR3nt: TGCAGTGCTCCTCGGGGACGAATGGAGACCCAGTACTTC; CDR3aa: CSAPRGRMETQYF
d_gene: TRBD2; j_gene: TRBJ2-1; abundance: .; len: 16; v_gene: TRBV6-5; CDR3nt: TGTGCCAGCAGTTATGTAGCGGGAGACCCCTACAATGAGCAGTTCTTC; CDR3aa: CASSYVAGDPYNEQFF
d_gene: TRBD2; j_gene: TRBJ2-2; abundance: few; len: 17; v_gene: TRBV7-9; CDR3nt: TGTGCCAGCAGCCCCCAGCCGGGAGCGGGAGTCGCCGGGGAGCTGTTTTTT; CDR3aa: CASSPQPGAGVAGELFF
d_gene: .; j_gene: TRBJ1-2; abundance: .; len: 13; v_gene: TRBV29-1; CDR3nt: TGCAGCGTCGGGGGGGGAGACTTCTATGGCTACACCTTC; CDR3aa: CSVGGGDFYGYTF
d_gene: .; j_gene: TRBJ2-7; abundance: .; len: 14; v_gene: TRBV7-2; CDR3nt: TGTGCCAGCAGCTTGGGCGGCCAGTTGCTCGGGAAGTACTTC; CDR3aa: CASSLGGQLLGKYF
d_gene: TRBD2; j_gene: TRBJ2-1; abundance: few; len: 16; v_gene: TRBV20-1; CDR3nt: TGCAGTGCTAGCCTTTCCGGGACTAGCGGGAGTAATGAGCAGTTCTTC; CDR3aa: CSASLSGTSGSNEQFF
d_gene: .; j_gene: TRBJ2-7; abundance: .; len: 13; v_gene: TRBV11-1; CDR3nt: TGTGCCAGCAGACACAGGGTAGGTTGGGAGCAGTACTTC; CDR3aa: CASRHRVGWEQYF
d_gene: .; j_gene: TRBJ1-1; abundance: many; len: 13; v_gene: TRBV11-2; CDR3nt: TGTGCCACCTCCCAGATTGAGAACACTGAAGCTTTCTTT; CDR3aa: CATSQIENTEAFF
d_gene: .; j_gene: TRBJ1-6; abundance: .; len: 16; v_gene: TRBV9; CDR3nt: TGTGCCAGCAGCGACTACCGGGGAGGGGATGAATCACCCCTCCACTTT; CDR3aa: CASSDYRGGDESPLHF
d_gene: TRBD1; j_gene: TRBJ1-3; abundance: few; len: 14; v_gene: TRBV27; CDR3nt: TGTGCCAGCGGCGGGACAGGGGCTGGAAACACCATATATTTT; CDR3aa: CASGGTGAGNTIYF
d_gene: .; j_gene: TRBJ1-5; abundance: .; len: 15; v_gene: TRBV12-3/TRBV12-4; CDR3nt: TGTGCCAGCAGTTTCGCCGCGGGGGGCAATCAGCCCCAGCATTTT; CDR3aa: CASSFAAGGNQPQHF
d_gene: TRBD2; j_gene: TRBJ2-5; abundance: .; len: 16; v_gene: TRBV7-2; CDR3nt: TGTGCCAGCAGCTTAGAACTAGCGTTAACCAAAGAGACCCAGTACTTC; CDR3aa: CASSLELALTKETQYF
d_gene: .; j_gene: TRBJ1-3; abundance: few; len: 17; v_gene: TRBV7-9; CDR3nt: TGTGCCAGCAGCTTTGATCGTTACGGACGCCCTGGAAACACCATATATTTT; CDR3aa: CASSFDRYGRPGNTIYF
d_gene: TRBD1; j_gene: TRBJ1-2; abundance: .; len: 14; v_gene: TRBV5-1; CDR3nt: TGCGCCAGCAGCCTACCGGGACAGCAGAATGGCTACACCTTC; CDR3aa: CASSLPGQQNGYTF
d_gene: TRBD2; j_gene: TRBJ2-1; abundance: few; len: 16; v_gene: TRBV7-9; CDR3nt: TGTGCCAGCAGCCCCGGGACTAGCGGGAGACAGGGTGAGCAGTTCTTC; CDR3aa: CASSPGTSGRQGEQFF
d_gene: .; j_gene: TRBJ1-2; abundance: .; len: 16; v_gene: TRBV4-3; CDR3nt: TGCGCCAGCAGCCAAGCATCCGGCCCCTCTAACTATGGCTACACCTTC; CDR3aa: CASSQASGPSNYGYTF
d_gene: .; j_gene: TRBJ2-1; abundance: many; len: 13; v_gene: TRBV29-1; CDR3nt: TGCAGCGTTGAGGTCTACAGTAGGGATGAGCAGTTCTTC; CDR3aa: CSVEVYSRDEQFF
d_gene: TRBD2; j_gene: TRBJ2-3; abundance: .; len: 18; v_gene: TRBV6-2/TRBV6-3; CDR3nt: TGTGCCAGCAGTTACCGCCTTACTAGCGGGGGCTACCGGGCTACGCAGTATTTT; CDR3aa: CASSYRLTSGGYRATQYF
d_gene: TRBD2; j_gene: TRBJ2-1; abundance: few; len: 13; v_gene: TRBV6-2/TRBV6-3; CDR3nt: TGTGCCAGCGTCCTAGCGGGCTACAATGAGCAGTTCTTC; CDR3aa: CASVLAGYNEQFF
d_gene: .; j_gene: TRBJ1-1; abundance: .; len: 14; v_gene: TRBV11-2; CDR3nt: TGTGCCAGCAGCCGCGGGGGGCTCAGCACTGAAGCTTTCTTT; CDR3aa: CASSRGGLSTEAFF
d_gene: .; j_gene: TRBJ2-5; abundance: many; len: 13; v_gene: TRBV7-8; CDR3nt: TGTGCCAGCACCCCCCCGACAGAAGAGACCCAGTACTTC; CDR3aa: CASTPPTEETQYF
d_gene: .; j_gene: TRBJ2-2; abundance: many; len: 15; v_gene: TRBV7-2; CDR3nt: TGTGCCAGCAGCCACTCCGGGTCGACGACCGGGGAGCTGTTTTTT; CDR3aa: CASSHSGSTTGELFF
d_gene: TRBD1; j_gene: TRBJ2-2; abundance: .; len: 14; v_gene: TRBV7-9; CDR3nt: TGTGCCACAAACAGGGGCCCGAACACCGGGGAGCTGTTTTTT; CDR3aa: CATNRGPNTGELFF
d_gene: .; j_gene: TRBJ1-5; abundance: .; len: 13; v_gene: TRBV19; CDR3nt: TGTGCCAGTAGTATCCAGGGAAGTCAGCCCCAGCATTTT; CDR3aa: CASSIQGSQPQHF
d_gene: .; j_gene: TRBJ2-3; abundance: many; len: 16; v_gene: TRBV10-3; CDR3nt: TGTGCCATCAGACCCCGGGTTTACCAAGGCACAGATACGCAGTATTTT; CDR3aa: CAIRPRVYQGTDTQYF
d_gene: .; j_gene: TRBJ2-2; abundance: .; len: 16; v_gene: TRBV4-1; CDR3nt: TGCGCCAGCAGAGCGTCGAGGGACATCTTCACCGGGGAGCTGTTTTTT; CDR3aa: CASRASRDIFTGELFF
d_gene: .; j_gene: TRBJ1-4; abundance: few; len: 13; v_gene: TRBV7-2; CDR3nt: TGTGCCAGCAGCCCTGGCGTGTCGGAAAAACTGTTTTTT; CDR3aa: CASSPGVSEKLFF
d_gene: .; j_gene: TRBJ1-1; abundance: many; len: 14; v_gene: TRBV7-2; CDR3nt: TGTGCCAGCCGAAAGGGGCAGATCAACACTGAAGCTTTCTTT; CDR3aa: CASRKGQINTEAFF
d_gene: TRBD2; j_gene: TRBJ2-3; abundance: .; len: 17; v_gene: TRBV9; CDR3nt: TGTGCCAGCAGCGCCGCAAAGACTAGCGCTGTTGAGATTGGGCAGTATTTT; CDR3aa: CASSAAKTSAVEIGQYF
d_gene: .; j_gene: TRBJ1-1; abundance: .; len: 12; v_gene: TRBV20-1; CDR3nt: TGCAGTGCTAGTAGCGGAAGACCTGAAGCTTTCTTT; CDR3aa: CSASSGRPEAFF
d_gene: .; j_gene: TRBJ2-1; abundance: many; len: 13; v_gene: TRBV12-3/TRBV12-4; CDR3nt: TGTGCCAGCAAACCAAGGGAGGCAAGTGAGCAGTTCTTC; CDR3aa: CASKPREASEQFF
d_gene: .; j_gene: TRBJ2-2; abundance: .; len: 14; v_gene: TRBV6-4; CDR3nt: TGTGCCAGCAGTAGACTTCGGAACACCGGGGAGCTGTTTTTT; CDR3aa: CASSRLRNTGELFF
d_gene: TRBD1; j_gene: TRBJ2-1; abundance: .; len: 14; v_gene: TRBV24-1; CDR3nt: TGTGCCACCAGTGAGGTGACAGGGGATGATGAGCAGTTCTTC; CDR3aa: CATSEVTGDDEQFF
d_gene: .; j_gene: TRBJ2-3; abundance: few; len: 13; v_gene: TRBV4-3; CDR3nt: TGCGCCAGCAGCCGCGAACGAGCGAATACGCAGTATTTT; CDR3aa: CASSRERANTQYF
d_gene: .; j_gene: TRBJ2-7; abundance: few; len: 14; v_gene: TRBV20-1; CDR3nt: TGCAGTGCTAAGTCTCAGGGAAGCTCCTACGAGCAGTACTTC; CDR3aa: CSAKSQGSSYEQYF
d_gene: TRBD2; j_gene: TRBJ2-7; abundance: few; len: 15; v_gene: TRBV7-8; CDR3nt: TGTGCCAGCAGCTTAGGGGGACTAGCGGGGGTCGAGCAGTACTTC; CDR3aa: CASSLGGLAGVEQYF
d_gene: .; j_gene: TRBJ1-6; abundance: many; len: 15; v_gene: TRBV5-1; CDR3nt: TGCGCCAGCAGCTTGGCCCGCACAGGGAGATCACCCCTCCACTTT; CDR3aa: CASSLARTGRSPLHF
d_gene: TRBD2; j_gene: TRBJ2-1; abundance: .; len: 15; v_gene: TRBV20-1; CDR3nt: TGCAGTGCTAGAAAACCGGGACTAGTAAAGAATGAGCAGTTCTTC; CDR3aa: CSARKPGLVKNEQFF
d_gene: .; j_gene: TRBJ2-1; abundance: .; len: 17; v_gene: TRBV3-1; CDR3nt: TGTGCCAGCAGCCAAGATCCGGCGGGAACCGGACGGAATGAGCAGTTCTTC; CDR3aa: CASSQDPAGTGRNEQFF
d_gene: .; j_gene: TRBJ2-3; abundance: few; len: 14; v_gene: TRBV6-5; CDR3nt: TGTGCCAGCAGTTACGGTCCAGTCACAGATACGCAGTATTTT; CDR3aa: CASSYGPVTDTQYF
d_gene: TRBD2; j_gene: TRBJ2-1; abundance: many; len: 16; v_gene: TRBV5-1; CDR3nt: TGCGCCAGCAGCTTGGGGTGGCTAGCGGGGTTGAATGAGCAGTTCTTC; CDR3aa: CASSLGWLAGLNEQFF
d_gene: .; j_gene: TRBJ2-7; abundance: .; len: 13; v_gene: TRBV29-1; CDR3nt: TGCAGCGTTGTTACAGGGGAGGACTACGAGCAGTACTTC; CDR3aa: CSVVTGEDYEQYF
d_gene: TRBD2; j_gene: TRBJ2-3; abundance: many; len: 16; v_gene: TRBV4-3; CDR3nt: TGCGCCAGCAGCCAAGGCAGTAGCGGGGGGGCCGATACGCAGTATTTT; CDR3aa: CASSQGSSGGADTQYF
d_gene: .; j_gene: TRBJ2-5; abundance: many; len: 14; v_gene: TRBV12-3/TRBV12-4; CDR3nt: TGTGCCAGCAGTTTGGAGGGATTTGGACAGACCCAGTACTTC; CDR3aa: CASSLEGFGQTQYF